This TCR beta chain is drawn from a study of T cells in Graves' hyperthyroidism and ophthalmopathy. Regarding the study as a whole: In blood, most of the thyroid clonotypes expanded above 0.001 were also present. The model's output predicted ophthalmopathy at a median of roughly 6.9 months prior to onset.

Germline V gives CDR1 SGHTA, CDR2 FQGNSA. The CDR3 is 16 residues long. The J segment lost 4 bases and the V segment lost 3 bases, leaving 5 bases of the junction unmatched. Exclusions: uncontrolled infection, other autoimmune disease, pregnancy, lactation. Regarding this clonotype: The antigen is unknown.

Amplified TCR beta CDR3 regions came from RNA transcripts. Using the HTBI primer set, a first-round RT-PCR was run on the TCR CDR3. MiXCR, run by TCRdb on the multiplex PCR reads, gives a single entry per CDR3 protein. The sample consists of 660,000 or so distinct CDR3 sequences, less than 45% of them appearing once. The sequence was collected from an adult man with Graves' disease, either hyperthyroidism or ophthalmopathy (not recorded which). Material: peripheral blood or thyroid tissue (not recorded which). The rearrangement uses TRBV7-2 and TRBJ2-2; TRBD2 matches at 10 bases. CDR3 DNA sequence: TGTGCCAGCAGCTTCGCTAGCGGGAGTGGCACCGGGGAGCTGTTTTTT. Its protein is CASSFASGSGTGELFF. The full variable domain, rest sourced from reference TRBV7-2 and TRBJ2-2, is GAGVSQSPSNKVTEKGKDVELRCDPISGHTALYWYRQSLGQGLEFLIYFQGNSAPDKSGLPSDRFSAERTGGSVSTLTIQRTQQEDSAVYLCASSFASGSGTGELFFGEGSRLTVL.